This TCR beta chain was observed in a study of breast tumors, draining lymph nodes, adjacent tissues. Overall study results and limits: Data fit most tumor T cells coming from lymph node, expanding in tumor. Tumor TCR diversity was below lymph nodes but above nontumor tissue. The lymph node origin of tumor T cells was framed as consistent with a hypothesis, not demonstrated.

One entry per CDR3 protein, called by TCRdb with MiXCR from the multiplex PCR reads. The sample has around 130,000 distinct CDR3 sequences, 15% to 20% seen once. This CDR3 has 14 residues. Germline CDR1 reads MNHNS; CDR2 reads SASEGT. Samples came from axillary lymph nodes draining the breast cancer. Concerning this clonotype itself: Its target is not known. This may arise from a read error, as a much more abundant clone is one base away.

The receptor comes from a female donor with breast cancer. Some clones in this sample may be carry-over from other donors' samples. The chain joins TRBV6-1 to TRBJ1-2; unclear D gene. Sequencing was performed on axillary lymph node tissue. The CDR3 coding sequence is TGTACCAGCAGTGTTCAGAGATCTAACTATGGCTACACCTTC. Residues: CTSSVQRSNYGYTF.